This is a list of T cell receptor beta chains from one sample in a study of T cells after yellow fever vaccination. One entry per CDR3 protein, called by TCRdb with MiXCR from the 5' RACE reads. The sample includes 400,000 or so distinct CDR3 sequences, about 9.9% seen only once; the top ten take roughly 18%. The sample here was PBMCs, taken on the day of the first yellow fever vaccination. Source of these receptors: a man aged 18 to 35 who received the YFV17D yellow fever vaccine. Both conserved end residues are part of each CDR3. Each record gives: J gene, D gene, V gene, clone size, CDR3 DNA, CDR3 protein. D genes are given only for firm matches. The listing skips clone size in some rows; elsewhere it reads once, few, many or a size class.

J gene: TRBJ1-3; D gene: NA; V gene: TRBV18; clone size: few; CDR3 DNA: TGTGCCAGCTCACCGAACAGGGCCTCTGGAAACACCATATATTTT; CDR3 protein: CASSPNRASGNTIYF
J gene: TRBJ1-1; D gene: NA; V gene: TRBV6-2/TRBV6-3; clone size: NA; CDR3 DNA: TGTGCCAGCAGCCAGACGAGTTTGGAAGCTTTCTTT; CDR3 protein: CASSQTSLEAFF
J gene: TRBJ2-1; D gene: NA; V gene: TRBV12-3/TRBV12-4; clone size: many; CDR3 DNA: TGTGCCAGCAGTTACCGGGACAATGACAATGAGCAGTTCTTC; CDR3 protein: CASSYRDNDNEQFF
J gene: TRBJ1-1; D gene: TRBD1; V gene: TRBV20-1; clone size: few; CDR3 DNA: TGCAGTGCTAGAAGACAGGGGGGGAGCACTGAAGCTTTCTTT; CDR3 protein: CSARRQGGSTEAFF
J gene: TRBJ2-2; D gene: TRBD2; V gene: TRBV5-1; clone size: many; CDR3 DNA: TGCGCCAGCAACGTCGGGGGGACTGGCACCGGGGAGCTGTTTTTT; CDR3 protein: CASNVGGTGTGELFF
J gene: TRBJ1-2; D gene: NA; V gene: TRBV12-3/TRBV12-4; clone size: few; CDR3 DNA: TGTGCCAGCGCACCTCTGGGGAGGGGTGGACATGGCTACACCTTC; CDR3 protein: CASAPLGRGGHGYTF
J gene: TRBJ2-1; D gene: TRBD2; V gene: TRBV4-1; clone size: few; CDR3 DNA: TGCGCCAGCAGCCACTTGGGACTAGCGGGGGTTTACTCCTACAATGAGCAGTTCTTC; CDR3 protein: CASSHLGLAGVYSYNEQFF
J gene: TRBJ2-1; D gene: TRBD2; V gene: TRBV7-6; clone size: many; CDR3 DNA: TGTGCCAGCAGCTTTTTAAGCGGGGGGGGTTACAATGAGCAGTTCTTC; CDR3 protein: CASSFLSGGGYNEQFF
J gene: TRBJ2-5; D gene: NA; V gene: TRBV5-1; clone size: NA; CDR3 DNA: TGCGCCAGCAGCTGGGGGACTCAGGGGTTACAAGAGACCCAGTACTTC; CDR3 protein: CASSWGTQGLQETQYF
J gene: TRBJ2-1; D gene: NA; V gene: TRBV6-2/TRBV6-3; clone size: NA; CDR3 DNA: TGTGCCAGCAGTTACTTTCGGGGGGCCGGTAACAATGAGCAGTTCTTC; CDR3 protein: CASSYFRGAGNNEQFF
J gene: TRBJ2-3; D gene: NA; V gene: TRBV12-3/TRBV12-4; clone size: few; CDR3 DNA: TGTGCCAGCAGTGCCCCTGGGACAAAGGGAGATACGCAGTATTTT; CDR3 protein: CASSAPGTKGDTQYF
J gene: TRBJ1-5; D gene: NA; V gene: TRBV6-1; clone size: NA; CDR3 DNA: TGTGCCAGCAGTCGTGAGTATAGCAATCAGCCCCAGCATTTT; CDR3 protein: CASSREYSNQPQHF
J gene: TRBJ1-1; D gene: TRBD1; V gene: TRBV5-1; clone size: few; CDR3 DNA: TGCGCCAGCAGCCTCAGACCGGGACAGGGCACTGAAGCTTTCTTT; CDR3 protein: CASSLRPGQGTEAFF
J gene: TRBJ2-3; D gene: NA; V gene: TRBV19; clone size: NA; CDR3 DNA: TGTGCCAGTGGCGACTTGCTACGGAGCACAGATACGCAGTATTTT; CDR3 protein: CASGDLLRSTDTQYF
J gene: TRBJ2-5; D gene: TRBD1; V gene: TRBV5-4; clone size: few; CDR3 DNA: TGTGCCAGCAGCTTGTTACAGGGGGCGAGCCGAACACAAGAGACCCAGTACTTC; CDR3 protein: CASSLLQGASRTQETQYF
J gene: TRBJ1-4; D gene: NA; V gene: TRBV20-1; clone size: NA; CDR3 DNA: TGCAGTGCTACAGGGGACGGTGAAAAACTGTTTTTT; CDR3 protein: CSATGDGEKLFF
J gene: TRBJ1-1; D gene: NA; V gene: TRBV6-5; clone size: NA; CDR3 DNA: TGTGCCAGCAGTTACACCTACAAGAACGCTGAAGCTTTCTTT; CDR3 protein: CASSYTYKNAEAFF
J gene: TRBJ1-5; D gene: NA; V gene: TRBV6-1; clone size: few; CDR3 DNA: TGTGCCAGCAGCGAGAGTTGGGGGGCGTATCAGCCCCAGCATTTT; CDR3 protein: CASSESWGAYQPQHF